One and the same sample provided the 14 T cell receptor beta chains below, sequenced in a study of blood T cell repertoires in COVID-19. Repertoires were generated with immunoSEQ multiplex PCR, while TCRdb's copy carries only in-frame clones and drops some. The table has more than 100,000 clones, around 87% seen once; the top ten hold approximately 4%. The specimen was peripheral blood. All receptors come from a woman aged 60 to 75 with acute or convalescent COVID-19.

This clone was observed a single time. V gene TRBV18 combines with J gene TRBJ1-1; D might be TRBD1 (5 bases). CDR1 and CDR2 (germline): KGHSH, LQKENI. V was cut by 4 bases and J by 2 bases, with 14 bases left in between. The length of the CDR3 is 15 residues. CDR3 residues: CASSHLDSPNTEAFF. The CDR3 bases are TGTGCCAGCTCACACTTAGACAGCCCAAACACTGAAGCTTTCTTT.

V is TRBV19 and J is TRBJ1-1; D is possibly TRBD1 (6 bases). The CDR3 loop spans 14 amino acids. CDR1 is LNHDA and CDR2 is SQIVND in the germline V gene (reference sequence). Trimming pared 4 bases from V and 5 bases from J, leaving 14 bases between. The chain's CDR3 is CASSTQGLRTEAFF. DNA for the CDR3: TGTGCCAGTAGTACTCAGGGGCTCAGAACTGAAGCTTTCTTT.

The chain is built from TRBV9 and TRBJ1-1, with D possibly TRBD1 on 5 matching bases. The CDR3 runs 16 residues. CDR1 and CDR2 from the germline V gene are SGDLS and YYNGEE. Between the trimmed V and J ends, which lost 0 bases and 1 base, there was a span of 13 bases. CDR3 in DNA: TGTGCCAGCAGCGTAGGCCCGGGGGGTGGGAACACTGAAGCTTTCTTT. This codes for CASSVGPGGGNTEAFF.

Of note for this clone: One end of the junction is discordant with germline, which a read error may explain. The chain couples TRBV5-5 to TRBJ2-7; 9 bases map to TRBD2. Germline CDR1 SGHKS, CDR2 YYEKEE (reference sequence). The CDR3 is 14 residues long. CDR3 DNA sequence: TGTGCCAGCGGTTCCGGGACTAGCTCCCACGAGCAGTACTTC. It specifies CASGSGTSSHEQYF. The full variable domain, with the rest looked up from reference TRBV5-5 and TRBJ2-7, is DAGVTQSPTHLIKTRGQQVTLRCSPISGHKSVSWYQQVLGQGPQFIFQYYEKEERGRGNFPDRFSARQFPNYSSELNVNALLLGDSALYLCASGSGTSSHEQYFGPGTRLTVT.

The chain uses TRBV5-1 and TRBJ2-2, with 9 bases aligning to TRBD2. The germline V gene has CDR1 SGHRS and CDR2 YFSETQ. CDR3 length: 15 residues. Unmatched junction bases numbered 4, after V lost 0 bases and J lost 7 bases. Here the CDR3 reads CASSLVAGVVGELFF. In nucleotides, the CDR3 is TGCGCCAGCAGCTTGGTAGCGGGAGTCGTCGGGGAGCTGTTTTTT.

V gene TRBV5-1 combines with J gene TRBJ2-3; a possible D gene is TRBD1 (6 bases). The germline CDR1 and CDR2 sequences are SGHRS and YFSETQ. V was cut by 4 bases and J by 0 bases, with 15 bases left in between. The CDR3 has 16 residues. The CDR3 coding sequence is TGCGCCAGCAGCGACGGACAGTATTCTAGCACAGATACGCAGTATTTT. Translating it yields CASSDGQYSSTDTQYF.

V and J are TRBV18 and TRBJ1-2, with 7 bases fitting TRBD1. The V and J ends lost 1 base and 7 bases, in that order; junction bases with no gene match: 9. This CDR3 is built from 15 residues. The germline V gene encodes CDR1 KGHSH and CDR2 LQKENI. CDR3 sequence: CASSPQGNRGIGYTF. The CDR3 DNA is TGTGCCAGCTCACCACAAGGGAACAGGGGCATTGGCTACACCTTC.

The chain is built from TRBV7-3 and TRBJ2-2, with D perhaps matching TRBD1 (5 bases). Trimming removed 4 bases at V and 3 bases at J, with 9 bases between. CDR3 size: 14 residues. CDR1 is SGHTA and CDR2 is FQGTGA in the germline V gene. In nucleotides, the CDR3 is TGTGCCAGCAGCTCCCTAGGGGACACCGGGGAGCTGTTTTTT. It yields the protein CASSSLGDTGELFF.

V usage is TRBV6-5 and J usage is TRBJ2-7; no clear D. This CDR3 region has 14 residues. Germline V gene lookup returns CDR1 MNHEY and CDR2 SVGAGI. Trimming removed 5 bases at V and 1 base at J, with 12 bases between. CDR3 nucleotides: TGTGCCAGCAGTCATCTAGTGAGGTCCTACGAGCAGTACGTC. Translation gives CASSHLVRSYEQYV.

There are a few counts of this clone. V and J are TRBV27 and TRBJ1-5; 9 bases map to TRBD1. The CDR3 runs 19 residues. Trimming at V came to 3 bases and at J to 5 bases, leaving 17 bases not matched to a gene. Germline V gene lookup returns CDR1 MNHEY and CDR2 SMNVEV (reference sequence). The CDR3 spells CASSFPRALTGGLHQPQHF. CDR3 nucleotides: TGTGCCAGCAGTTTTCCCCGCGCCCTGACAGGGGGTCTCCATCAGCCCCAGCATTTT.

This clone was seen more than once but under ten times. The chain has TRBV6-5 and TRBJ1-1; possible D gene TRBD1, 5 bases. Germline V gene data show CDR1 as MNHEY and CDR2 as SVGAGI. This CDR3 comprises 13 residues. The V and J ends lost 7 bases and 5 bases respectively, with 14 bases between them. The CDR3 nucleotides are TGTGCCAGCAATACAGGCGTCGCTACTGAAGCTTTCTTT. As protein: CASNTGVATEAFF.

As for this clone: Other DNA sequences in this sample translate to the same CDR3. Here the CDR3 reads CASSLDGQGNTEAFF. CDR3 sequence (DNA): TGCGCCAGCAGCTTGGACGGACAGGGGAACACTGAAGCTTTCTTT. The chain carries TRBV5-1 and TRBJ1-1, with 8 bases lining up with TRBD1. Germline trimming cut 0 bases from V and 1 base from J; bases unmatched to any gene: 2. This CDR3 has 15 residues. Germline V lookup: CDR1 SGHRS, CDR2 YFSETQ.

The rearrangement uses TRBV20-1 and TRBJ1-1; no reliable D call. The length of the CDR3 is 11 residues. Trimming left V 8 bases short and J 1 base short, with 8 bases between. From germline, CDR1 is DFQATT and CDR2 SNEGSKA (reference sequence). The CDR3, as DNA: TGCAGTCCTCGACAGAACACTGAAGCTTTCTTT. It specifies CSPRQNTEAFF.

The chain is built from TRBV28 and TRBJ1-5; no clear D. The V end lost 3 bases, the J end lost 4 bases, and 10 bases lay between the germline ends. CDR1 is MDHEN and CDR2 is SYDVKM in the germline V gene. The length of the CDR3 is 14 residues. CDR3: CASSFLGENQPQHF. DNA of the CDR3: TGTGCCAGCAGTTTCCTCGGGGAAAATCAGCCCCAGCATTTT.